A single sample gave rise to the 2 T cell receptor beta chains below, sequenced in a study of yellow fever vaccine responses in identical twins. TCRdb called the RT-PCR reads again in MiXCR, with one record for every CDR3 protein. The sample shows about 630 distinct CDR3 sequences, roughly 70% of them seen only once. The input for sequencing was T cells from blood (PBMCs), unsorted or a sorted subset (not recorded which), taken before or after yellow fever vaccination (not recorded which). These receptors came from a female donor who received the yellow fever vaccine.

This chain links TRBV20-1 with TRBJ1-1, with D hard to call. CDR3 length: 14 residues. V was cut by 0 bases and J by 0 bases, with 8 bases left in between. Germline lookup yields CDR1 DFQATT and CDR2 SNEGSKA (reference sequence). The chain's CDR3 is CSARDWRLNTEAFF. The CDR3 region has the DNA TGCAGTGCTAGAGATTGGCGGCTGAACACTGAAGCTTTCTTT.

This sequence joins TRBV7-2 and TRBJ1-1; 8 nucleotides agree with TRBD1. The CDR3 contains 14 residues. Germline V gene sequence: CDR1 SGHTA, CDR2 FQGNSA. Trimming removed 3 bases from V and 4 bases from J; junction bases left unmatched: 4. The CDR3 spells CASSFDRGSTEAFF. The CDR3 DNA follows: TGTGCCAGCAGCTTCGACAGGGGTAGCACTGAAGCTTTCTTT.